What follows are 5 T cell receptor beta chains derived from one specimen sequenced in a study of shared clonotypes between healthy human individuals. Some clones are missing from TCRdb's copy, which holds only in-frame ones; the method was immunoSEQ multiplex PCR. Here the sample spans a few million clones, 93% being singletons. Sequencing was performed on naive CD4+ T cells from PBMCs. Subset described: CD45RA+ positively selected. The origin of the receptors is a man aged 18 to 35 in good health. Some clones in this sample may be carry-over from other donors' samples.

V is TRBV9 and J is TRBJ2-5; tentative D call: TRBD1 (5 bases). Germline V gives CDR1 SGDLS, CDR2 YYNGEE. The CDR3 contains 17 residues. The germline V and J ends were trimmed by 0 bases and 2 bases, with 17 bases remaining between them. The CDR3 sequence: CASSVAPQGTPQETQYF. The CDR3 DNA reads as TGTGCCAGCAGCGTAGCTCCGCAGGGAACCCCTCAAGAGACCCAGTACTTC.

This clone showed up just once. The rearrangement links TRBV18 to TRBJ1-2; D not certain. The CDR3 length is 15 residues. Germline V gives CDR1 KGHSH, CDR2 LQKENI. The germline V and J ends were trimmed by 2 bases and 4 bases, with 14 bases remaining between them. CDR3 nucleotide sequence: TGTGCCAGCTCACCAGCGGGGAAGCCCTTCTATGGCTACACCTTC. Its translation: CASSPAGKPFYGYTF.

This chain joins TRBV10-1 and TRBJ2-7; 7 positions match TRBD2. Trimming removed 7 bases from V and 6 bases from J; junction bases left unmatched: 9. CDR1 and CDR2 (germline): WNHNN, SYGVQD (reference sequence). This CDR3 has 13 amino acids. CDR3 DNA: TGCGCCAGCAATCGGGGAGGGCCGGTCGAGCAGTACTTC. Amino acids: CASNRGGPVEQYF.

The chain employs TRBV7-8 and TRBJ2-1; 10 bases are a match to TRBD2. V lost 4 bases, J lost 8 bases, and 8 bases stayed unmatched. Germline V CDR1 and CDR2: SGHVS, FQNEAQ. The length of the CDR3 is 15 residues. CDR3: CASSSQREGRYEQFF. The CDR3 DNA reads TGTGCCAGCAGCTCCCAGCGGGAGGGTCGCTATGAGCAGTTCTTC.

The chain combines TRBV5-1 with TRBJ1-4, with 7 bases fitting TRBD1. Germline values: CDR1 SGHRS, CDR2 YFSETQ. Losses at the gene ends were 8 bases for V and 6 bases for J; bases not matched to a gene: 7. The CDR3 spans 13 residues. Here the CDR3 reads CASNRDSDEKLFF. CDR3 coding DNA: TGCGCCAGTAACCGGGACAGCGATGAAAAACTGTTTTTT. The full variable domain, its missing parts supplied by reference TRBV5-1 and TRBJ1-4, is KAGVTQTPRYLIKTRGQQVTLSCSPISGHRSVSWYQQTPGQGLQFLFEYFSETQRNKGNFPGRFSGRQFSNSRSEMNVSTLELGDSALYLCASNRDSDEKLFFGSGTQLSVL.